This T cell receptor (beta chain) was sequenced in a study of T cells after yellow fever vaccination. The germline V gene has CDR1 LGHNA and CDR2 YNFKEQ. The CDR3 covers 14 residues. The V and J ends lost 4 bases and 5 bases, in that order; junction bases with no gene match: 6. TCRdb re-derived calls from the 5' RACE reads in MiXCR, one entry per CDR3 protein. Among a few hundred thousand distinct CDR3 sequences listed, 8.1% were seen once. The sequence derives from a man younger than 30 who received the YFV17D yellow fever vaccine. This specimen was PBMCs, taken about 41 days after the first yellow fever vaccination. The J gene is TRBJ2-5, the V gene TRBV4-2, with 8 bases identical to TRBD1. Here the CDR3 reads CASSPGQGGETQYF. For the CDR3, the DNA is TGTGCCAGCAGCCCCGGACAGGGTGGGGAGACCCAGTACTTC.